This T cell receptor (beta chain) came from a study of T cell responses to AZD1222 COVID-19 vaccine. Study outcomes and limitations: Spike-specific TCR breadth rose after two AZD1222 doses, and depth rose as well.

Using immunoSEQ multiplex PCR, the repertoire was profiled, and TCRdb retains in-frame clones only, with some absent. This table holds 110,000 to 150,000 clones, roughly 90% found once. Details on this clone: Its antigen is currently unknown.

The CDR3 contains 15 residues. The germline V and J ends were trimmed by 0 bases and 0 bases, with 6 bases remaining between them. Germline loops: CDR1 SGHRS, CDR2 YFSETQ. Sequencing was performed on peripheral blood, taken on day 0 of AZD1222 vaccination. The chain combines TRBV5-1 with TRBJ2-2; no definite D call. This TCR came from an adult in good health. The CDR3 DNA is TGCGCCAGCAGCTTGGGGCAGCCGAACACCGGGGAGCTGTTTTTT. Its protein product is CASSLGQPNTGELFF.